This T cell receptor beta chain came from a study of blood T cells in healthy people across ages. Study-level findings and limits: In older individuals, TCR beta diversity per million T cells was lower, falling roughly linearly with age.

A note on this clonotype: Its antigen is as yet unknown.

Next came a second PCR, run for 7 to 11 cycles, which used a sample-barcoded 5' primer along with a J-beta primer mix. Each cDNA was tagged by a template-switch adaptor containing 12 random nucleotides. Each CDR3 protein gets one entry after TCRdb re-called the 5' RACE reads with MiXCR. The data contain 1.5 million to 1.9 million distinct CDR3 sequences, roughly two fifths of them singletons. This CDR3 comprises 14 residues. Per the germline V gene, CDR1 is LNHNV and CDR2 is YYDKDF (reference sequence). The junction had 7 bases not matched to a gene; V was cut back by 4 bases and J by 7 bases. V and J are TRBV15 and TRBJ1-1; 9 bases match TRBD1. The sequenced sample consisted of blood. The sequence was collected from a woman younger than 30 in good health. Here the CDR3 DNA reads TGTGCCACCAGCAAATTACAGGGGGCTGGTGAAGCTTTCTTT. Translation: CATSKLQGAGEAFF.